The TCR beta chain described here comes from a study of T cells in Graves' hyperthyroidism and ophthalmopathy. TCR beta CDR3 regions were amplified from RNA. The HTBI primer set was used in a first-round RT-PCR of the TCR CDR3. TCRdb passed the multiplex PCR reads through MiXCR, listing each CDR3 protein once. The sample lists around 300,000 distinct CDR3 sequences, roughly 13% seen once, with 7% to 9.5% in the top ten. V lost 5 bases and J 8 bases, leaving 28 bases between the germline ends. The CDR3 loop spans 18 amino acids. This clonotype was counted many times. The sequenced sample was blood. The gene calls are TRBV12-3 or TRBV12-4 and TRBJ1-5; a weak D match, TRBD1 (5 bases). The sequence came from a woman in her thirties or forties with Graves' hyperthyroidism. This chain's CDR3 is CASSPGPGLLVAGEPQHF. CDR3 DNA sequence: TGTGCCAGCAGTCCAGGACCAGGGCTCCTGGTGGCTGGGGAGCCCCAGCATTTT.